This TCR beta chain was identified during a study of blood T cell repertoires in COVID-19. Overall study: Donors in the United States, Italy and Spain gave samples during acute or convalescent COVID-19. Sources were T cells, B-cell-depleted T cells, or PBMCs; the material itself was cDNA or gDNA.

This CDR3 has 16 residues. Germline V gives CDR1 LNHDA, CDR2 SQIVND (reference sequence). V trimming: 3 bases; J trimming: 6 bases; junction bases outside the gene matches: 13. Authors' analysis steps: Nucleated cell counts were estimated from reference gene primer amplification. Here immunoSEQ multiplex PCR was the method, and the copy in TCRdb shows in-frame clones only, minus some. Clonal size and the V and J genes are those of that table, whereas D and trimming came from the DNA. The sample shows more than 65,000 clones, roughly four fifths of them seen only once. The source material was peripheral blood. The TCR was taken from a human donor in a cohort sampled during active COVID-19. The rearrangement joins TRBV19 to TRBJ1-2; 7 bases map to TRBD1. The CDR3: CASSISGGGRSDGYTF. The CDR3 nucleotides read TGTGCCAGTAGTATTTCAGGAGGGGGCAGATCGGATGGCTACACCTTC.